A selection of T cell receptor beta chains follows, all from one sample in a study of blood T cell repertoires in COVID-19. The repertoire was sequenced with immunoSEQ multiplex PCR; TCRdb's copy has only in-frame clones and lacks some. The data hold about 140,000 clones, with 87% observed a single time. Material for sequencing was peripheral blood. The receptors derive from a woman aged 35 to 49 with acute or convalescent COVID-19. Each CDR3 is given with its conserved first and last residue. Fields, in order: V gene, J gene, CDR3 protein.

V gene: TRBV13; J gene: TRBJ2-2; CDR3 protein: CASSRGTATGTGELFF
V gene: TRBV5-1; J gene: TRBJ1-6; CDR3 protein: CASSAQGSDNSPLHF
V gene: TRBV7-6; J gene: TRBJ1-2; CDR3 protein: CASSLNTGGSKGYTF
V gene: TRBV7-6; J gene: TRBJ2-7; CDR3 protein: CASSFSGPGEQYF
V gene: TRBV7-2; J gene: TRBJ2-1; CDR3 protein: CASSLGGTGGRNEQFF
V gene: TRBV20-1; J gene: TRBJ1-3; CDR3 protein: CSASEQARISGNTIYF
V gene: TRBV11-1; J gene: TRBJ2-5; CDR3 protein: CASGSGETQYF
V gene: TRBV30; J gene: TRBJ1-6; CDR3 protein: CAWIGTPGHSPLHF
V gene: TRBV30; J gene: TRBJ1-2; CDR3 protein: CAWSARRDSVYGYTF
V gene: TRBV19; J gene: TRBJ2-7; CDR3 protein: CASSIPPGTGPYEQYF
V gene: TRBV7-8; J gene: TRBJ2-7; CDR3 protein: CASSFQLAGVEQYF
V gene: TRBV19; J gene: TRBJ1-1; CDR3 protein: CASSIPPGTGPFF
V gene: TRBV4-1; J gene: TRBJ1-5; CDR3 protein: CASSRDSFSNQPQHF
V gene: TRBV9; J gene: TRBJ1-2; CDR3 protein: CASSVSVRDRGHGYTF
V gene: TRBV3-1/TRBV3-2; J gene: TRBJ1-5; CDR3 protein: CASSQGTGPVPQHF
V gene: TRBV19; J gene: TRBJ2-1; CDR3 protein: CASSTGTINEQFF
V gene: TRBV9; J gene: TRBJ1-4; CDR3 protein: CASSLGQTTNEKLFF
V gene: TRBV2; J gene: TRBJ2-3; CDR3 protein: CASSEEAGGADTQYF
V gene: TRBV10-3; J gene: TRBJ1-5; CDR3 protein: CAISESGQGHQPQHF
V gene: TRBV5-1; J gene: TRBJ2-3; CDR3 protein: CASSPWQGTTDTQYF
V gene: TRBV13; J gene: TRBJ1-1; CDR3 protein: CASSLDRVTEAFF
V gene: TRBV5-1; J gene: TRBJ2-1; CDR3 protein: CASSTGLAGGSNEQFF
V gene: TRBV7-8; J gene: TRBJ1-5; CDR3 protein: CASSVREDLPTHF
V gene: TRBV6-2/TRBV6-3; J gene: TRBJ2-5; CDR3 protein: CASIPDTWYQEAQYF
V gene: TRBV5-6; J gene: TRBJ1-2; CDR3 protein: CASSPFWTPYGYTF
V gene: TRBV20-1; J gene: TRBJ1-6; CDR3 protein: CSATRDSDHF
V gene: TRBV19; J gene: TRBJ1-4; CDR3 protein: CASSIGGWGLKATNEKLFF
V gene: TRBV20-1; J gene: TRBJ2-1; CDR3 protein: CSASPESAYNEQFF
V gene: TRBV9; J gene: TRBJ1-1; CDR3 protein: CASSVDQDRGRRTEAFF
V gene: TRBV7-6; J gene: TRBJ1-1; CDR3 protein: CASSPLTTEAFF
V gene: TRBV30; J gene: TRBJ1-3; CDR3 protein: CAWRSGPVSGNTIYF
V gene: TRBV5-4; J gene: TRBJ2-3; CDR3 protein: CASSLRDRVSDTQYF
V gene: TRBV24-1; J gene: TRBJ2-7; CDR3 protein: CATSEQGDVYEQYF
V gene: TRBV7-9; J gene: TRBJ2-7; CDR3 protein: CASSPTGTGGECEQYF
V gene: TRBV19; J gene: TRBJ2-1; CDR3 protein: CASSLLADYNEQFF
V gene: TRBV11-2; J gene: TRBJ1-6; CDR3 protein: CASSAGQARNSPLHF
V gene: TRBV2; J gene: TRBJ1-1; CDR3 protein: CASSEADRANTEAFF
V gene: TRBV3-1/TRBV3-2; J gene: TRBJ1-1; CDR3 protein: CASSQAQENTEAFF
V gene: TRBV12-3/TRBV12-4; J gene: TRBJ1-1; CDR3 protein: CASSLQQNTEAFF
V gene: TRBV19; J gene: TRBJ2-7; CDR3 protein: CASSQRVPGGYEQYF
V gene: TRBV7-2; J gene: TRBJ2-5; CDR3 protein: CASSQAGVIETQYF
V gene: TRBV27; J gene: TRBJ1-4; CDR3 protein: CASSLWPNEKLFF
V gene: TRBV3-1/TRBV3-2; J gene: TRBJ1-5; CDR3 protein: CASSGRDSNQPQHF
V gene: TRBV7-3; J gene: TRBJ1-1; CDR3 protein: CASSPGNQNTEAFF
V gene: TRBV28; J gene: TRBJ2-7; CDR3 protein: CASSLPERGYEQYF
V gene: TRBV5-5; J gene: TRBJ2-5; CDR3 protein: CASSLAPTSGGETQYF
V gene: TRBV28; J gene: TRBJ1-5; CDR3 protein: CASSPLAGGSGQPQHF
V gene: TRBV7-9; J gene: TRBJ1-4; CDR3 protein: CASSFDITNEKLFF
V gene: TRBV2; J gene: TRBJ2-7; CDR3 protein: CASSPGAGTIYEQYF
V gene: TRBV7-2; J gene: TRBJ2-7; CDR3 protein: CASSFDRGPAYEQYF